These 18 T cell receptor beta chains came from one sample sequenced in a study of blood T cells in healthy people across ages. The second PCR ran about 6 to 12 cycles with a sample-barcoded 5' primer and J-beta primers. Via MiXCR, TCRdb re-called the 5' RACE reads, giving one row per CDR3 protein. The table shows about 900,000 distinct CDR3 sequences, with around two thirds occurring only once. The sequencing input was blood. All receptors derive from a man aged 25 to 40 in good health.

This chain uses TRBV27 with TRBJ2-4, with D tentatively TRBD1 (5 bases). Trimming removed 1 base from V and 5 bases from J, with 12 bases in between. Per the germline V gene, CDR1 is MNHEY and CDR2 is SMNVEV (reference sequence). This CDR3 region has 15 residues. The CDR3 loop is CASSLWQGSQNIQYF. CDR3 in DNA: TGTGCCAGCAGTTTATGGCAGGGCTCACAAAACATTCAGTACTTC.

This chain links TRBV29-1 with TRBJ2-4, with D perhaps TRBD2 (6 bases). The germline CDR1 and CDR2 sequences are SQVTM and ANQGSEA. Trimming stripped 6 bases from V and 9 bases from J, with 21 bases between. The CDR3 consists of 14 residues. The CDR3 region has the DNA TGCAGCGTGACGGGAGAAGGGCTTCGTTCCATTCAGTACTTC. It codes for CSVTGEGLRSIQYF. The full variable domain, completed using reference TRBV29-1 and TRBJ2-4, is SAVISQKPSRDICQRGTSLTIQCQVDSQVTMMFWYRQQPGQSLTLIATANQGSEATYESGFVIDKFPISRPNLTFSTLTVSNMSPEDSSIYLCSVTGEGLRSIQYFGAGTRLSVL.

On this clonotype itself: The junction departs from germline at one end; a sequencing error may be responsible. The chain carries TRBV6-2 or TRBV6-3 and TRBJ1-2, with D perhaps matching TRBD1 (5 bases). There are 13 residues in the CDR3. Per the germline V gene, CDR1 is MNHEY and CDR2 is SVGEGT. CDR3 protein: CACSLQEIYGYTF. The CDR3 DNA follows: TGTGCCTGCAGCTTACAGGAAATCTATGGCTACACCTTC.

The gene calls are TRBV27 and TRBJ2-5; D not certain. The J call is doubtful: the DNA matches TRBJ2-7 better. The CDR3 loop spans 15 amino acids. Germline loops: CDR1 MNHEY, CDR2 SMNVEV (reference sequence). CDR3 in amino acids: CASSLGRTQHYEQYF. CDR3 sequence (DNA): TGTGCCAGCAGTTTAGGACGGACCCAACACTACGAGCAGTACTTC.

This clonotype came up a few times. The chain is built from TRBV9 and TRBJ2-1; D perhaps matches TRBD1 (6 bases). The V gene's germline CDR1 is SGDLS and CDR2 YYNGEE. This CDR3 has 14 residues. V was cut by 4 bases and J by 3 bases, with 11 bases left in between. CDR3: CASSTQGIYNEQFF. CDR3 nucleotides: TGTGCCAGCAGCACCCAGGGGATCTACAATGAGCAGTTCTTC.

The rearrangement links TRBV20-1 to TRBJ1-5; no clear D. Between the trimmed V and J ends, which lost 6 bases and 1 base, there was a span of 16 bases. The germline V gene has CDR1 DFQATT and CDR2 SNEGSKA (reference sequence). The CDR3 sequence is 15 residues long. This CDR3 reads CSAPDPRLSNQPQHF. In DNA form, the CDR3 reads TGCAGTGCACCGGACCCGCGATTAAGCAATCAGCCCCAGCATTTT.

This clonotype was seen a handful of times. V usage is TRBV4-2 and J usage is TRBJ2-7; no firm D call. Trimming removed 2 bases from V and 2 bases from J, with 7 bases in between. Germline V lookup: CDR1 LGHNA, CDR2 YNFKEQ. There are 13 residues in the CDR3. The CDR3 nucleotides are TGTGCCAGCAGCCAAACGGACGCCTACGAGCAGTACTTC. Translation gives CASSQTDAYEQYF.

This chain connects TRBV24-1 to TRBJ2-4; no clear D gene. This CDR3 has 12 residues. Trimming pared 3 bases from V and 5 bases from J, leaving 4 bases between. In germline, CDR1 is KGHDR, CDR2 SFDVKD. CDR3 amino acids: CATSDQQNIQYF. For the CDR3, the DNA is TGTGCCACCAGTGATCAGCAAAACATTCAGTACTTC.

The chain carries TRBV9 and TRBJ2-1, with 7 nucleotides matching TRBD2. The trim removed 0 bases at V and 6 bases at J, leaving 6 bases unmatched. CDR3 size: 15 residues. The V gene's germline CDR1 is SGDLS and CDR2 YYNGEE. The CDR3 loop reads CASSVAPASGNEQFF. CDR3 coding DNA: TGTGCCAGCAGCGTAGCCCCGGCTAGCGGCAATGAGCAGTTCTTC.

The CDR3 reads CASSQEGRGANIQYF. In nucleotides, the CDR3 is TGTGCCAGCAGCCAAGAGGGGCGGGGGGCAAACATTCAGTACTTC. The chain carries TRBV4-2 and TRBJ2-4; 8 bases match TRBD2. The germline V gene encodes CDR1 LGHNA and CDR2 YNFKEQ. The CDR3 has 15 residues. V dropped 0 bases and J dropped 6; count of bases not matched to a gene: 4.

V gene TRBV3-1 combines with J gene TRBJ2-1, with TRBD1 matching 7 bases. The trim removed 4 bases at V and 2 bases at J, leaving 8 bases unmatched. The CDR3 extends over 16 amino acids. The germline CDR1 and CDR2 sequences are LGHDT and YNNKEL (reference sequence). CDR3 in amino acids: CASSPRVQGAYNEQFF. CDR3 coding DNA: TGTGCCAGCAGCCCCCGTGTGCAGGGGGCCTACAATGAGCAGTTCTTC.

The CDR3 region has the DNA TGTGCCAGCAGATCAAACAGGGAGAGGGAGCAGTACTTC. Residues: CASRSNREREQYF. This chain connects TRBV27 to TRBJ2-4, with D perhaps TRBD1 (6 bases). The CDR3 is 13 amino acids. V dropped 6 bases and J dropped 13 bases, with 19 bases sitting between them. CDR1 and CDR2 from the germline V gene are MNHEY and SMNVEV (reference sequence).

This rearrangement joins TRBV6-5 to TRBJ2-1; D tentatively fits TRBD1 or TRBD2 (5 bases each). V was clipped by 1 base and J by 7 bases, with 8 bases between them. The CDR3 sequence is 13 residues long. Germline lookup yields CDR1 MNHEY and CDR2 SVGAGI. CDR3 in amino acids: CASSYYGANEQFF. The CDR3 nucleotides read TGTGCCAGCAGTTACTACGGGGCAAATGAGCAGTTCTTC.

This clonotype came up once. The J gene is TRBJ2-7, the V gene TRBV3-1; 7 positions match TRBD1. This CDR3 has 15 amino acids. V was clipped by 5 bases and J by 0 bases; unmatched bases: 7. Germline V gives CDR1 LGHDT, CDR2 YNNKEL (reference sequence). CDR3 residues: CASSGRQGSSYEQYF. CDR3 coding DNA: TGTGCCAGCAGCGGGAGACAGGGTTCCTCCTACGAGCAGTACTTC.

The chain carries TRBV7-9 and TRBJ1-2, with D possibly being TRBD1 (5 bases). CDR3 size: 12 residues. The ends were cut back, 7 bases at V and 2 bases at J, with 8 bases in the middle. Germline lookup yields CDR1 SEHNR and CDR2 FQNEAQ (reference sequence). CDR3 DNA: TGTGCCAGCAACGAGGGGAACTATGGCTACACCTTC. This encodes CASNEGNYGYTF.

The sample holds a few counts of this clonotype. The rearrangement joins TRBV28 to TRBJ2-7; D is ambiguous. V was clipped by 5 bases and J by 5 bases, with 19 bases between them. The length of the CDR3 is 15 residues. Germline V lookup: CDR1 MDHEN, CDR2 SYDVKM. The CDR3 DNA is TGTGCCAGCAGTCCTCCAGACTCGAGAGGCAACGAGCAGTACTTC. Its protein product is CASSPPDSRGNEQYF.

The chain is built from TRBV28 and TRBJ1-1; D possibly corresponds to TRBD1 (6 bases). This CDR3 is built from 15 residues. In germline, CDR1 is MDHEN, CDR2 SYDVKM. V was trimmed by 2 bases and J by 1 base, leaving 11 bases between them. Here the CDR3 DNA reads TGTGCCAGCAGTTTAATCAGGGGACCGAACACTGAAGCTTTCTTT. Its protein product is CASSLIRGPNTEAFF.

The chain couples TRBV20-1 to TRBJ2-1; 8 nucleotides align to TRBD1. Trimming at V came to 6 bases and at J to 8 bases, leaving 15 bases not matched to a gene. The CDR3 runs to 15 residues. Germline-derived CDR1 and CDR2 are DFQATT and SNEGSKA (reference sequence). CDR3 loop: CSAALAGGKRDEQFF. As DNA, the CDR3 is TGCAGTGCGGCCCTCGCAGGGGGCAAGAGAGATGAGCAGTTCTTC.